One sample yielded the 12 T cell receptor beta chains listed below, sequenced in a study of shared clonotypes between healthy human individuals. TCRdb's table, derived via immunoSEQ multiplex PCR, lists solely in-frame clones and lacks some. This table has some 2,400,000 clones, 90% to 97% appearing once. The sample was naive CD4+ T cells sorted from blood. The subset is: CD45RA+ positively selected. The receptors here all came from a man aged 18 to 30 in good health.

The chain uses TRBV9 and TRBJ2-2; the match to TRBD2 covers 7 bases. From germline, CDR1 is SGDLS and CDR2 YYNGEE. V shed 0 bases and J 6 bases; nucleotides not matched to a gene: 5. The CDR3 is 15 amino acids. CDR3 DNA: TGTGCCAGCAGCGTAGCGTCGGGAGGACCCGGGGAGCTGTTTTTT. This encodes CASSVASGGPGELFF.

The CDR3 DNA reads as TGTGCCAGCTCACCAGACCCCTCTCAGCCCCAGCATTTT. It is translated as CASSPDPSQPQHF. J is TRBJ1-5 and V is TRBV18; D not resolved. The CDR3 covers 13 residues. CDR1 is KGHSH and CDR2 is LQKENI in the germline V gene. The germline V and J ends were trimmed by 2 bases and 6 bases, with 8 bases remaining between them.

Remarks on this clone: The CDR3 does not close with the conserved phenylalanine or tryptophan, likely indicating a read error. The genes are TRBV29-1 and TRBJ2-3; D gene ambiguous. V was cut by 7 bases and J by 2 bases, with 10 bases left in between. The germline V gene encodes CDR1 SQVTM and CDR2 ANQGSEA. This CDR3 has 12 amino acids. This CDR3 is CSDRQTTDTQYL. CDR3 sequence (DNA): TGCAGCGACAGACAAACCACAGATACGCAGTATCTT.

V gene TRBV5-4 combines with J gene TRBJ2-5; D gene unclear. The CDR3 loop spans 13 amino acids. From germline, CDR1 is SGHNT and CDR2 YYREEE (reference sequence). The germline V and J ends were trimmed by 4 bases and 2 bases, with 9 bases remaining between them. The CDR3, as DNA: TGTGCCAGCAGCCCTTCGGTACAAGAGACCCAGTACTTC. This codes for CASSPSVQETQYF.

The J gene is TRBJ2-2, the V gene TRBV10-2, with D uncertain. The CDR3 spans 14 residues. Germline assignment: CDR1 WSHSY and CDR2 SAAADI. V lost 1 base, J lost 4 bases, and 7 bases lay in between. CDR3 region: CASSEYRSTGELFF. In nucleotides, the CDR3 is TGCGCCAGCAGTGAGTACCGGAGCACCGGGGAGCTGTTTTTT.

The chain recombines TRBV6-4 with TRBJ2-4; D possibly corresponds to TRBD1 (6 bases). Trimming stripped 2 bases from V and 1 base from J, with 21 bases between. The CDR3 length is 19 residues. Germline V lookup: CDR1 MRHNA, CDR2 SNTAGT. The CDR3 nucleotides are TGTGCCAGCAGTGACCTAACAGGGATTCCCTCGTTGGCCAAAAACATTCAGTACTTC. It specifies CASSDLTGIPSLAKNIQYF.

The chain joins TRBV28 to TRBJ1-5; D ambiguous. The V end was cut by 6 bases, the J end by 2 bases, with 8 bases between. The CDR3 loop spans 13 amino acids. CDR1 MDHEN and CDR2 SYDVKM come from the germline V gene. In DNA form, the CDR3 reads TGTGCCAGCAGCCCAAGGGGCAATCAGCCCCAGCATTTT. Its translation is CASSPRGNQPQHF.

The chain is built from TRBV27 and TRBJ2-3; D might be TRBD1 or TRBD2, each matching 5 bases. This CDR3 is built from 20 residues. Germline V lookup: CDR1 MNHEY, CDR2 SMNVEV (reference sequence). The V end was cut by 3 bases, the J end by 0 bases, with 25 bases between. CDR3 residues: CASSFTGVGRLQLSTDTQYF. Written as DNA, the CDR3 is TGTGCCAGCAGTTTTACAGGTGTGGGACGTTTGCAACTGAGCACAGATACGCAGTATTTT.

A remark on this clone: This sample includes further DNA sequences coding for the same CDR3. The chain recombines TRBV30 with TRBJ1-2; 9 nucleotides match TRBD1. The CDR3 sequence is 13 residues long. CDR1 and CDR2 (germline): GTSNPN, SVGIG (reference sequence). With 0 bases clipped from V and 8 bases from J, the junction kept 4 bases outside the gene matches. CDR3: CAWSVQGAEGYTF. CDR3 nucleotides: TGTGCCTGGAGTGTACAGGGGGCAGAAGGCTACACCTTC.

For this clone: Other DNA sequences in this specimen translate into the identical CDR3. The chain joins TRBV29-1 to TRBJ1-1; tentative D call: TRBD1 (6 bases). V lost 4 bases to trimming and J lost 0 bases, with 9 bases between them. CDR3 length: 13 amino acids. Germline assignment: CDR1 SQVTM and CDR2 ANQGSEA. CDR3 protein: CSVARGMNTEAFF. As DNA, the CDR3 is TGCAGCGTTGCAAGGGGGATGAACACTGAAGCTTTCTTT.

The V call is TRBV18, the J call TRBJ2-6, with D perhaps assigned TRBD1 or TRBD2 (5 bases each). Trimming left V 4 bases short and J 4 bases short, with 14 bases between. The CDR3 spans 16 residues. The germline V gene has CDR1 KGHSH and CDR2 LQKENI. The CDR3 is CASSLAGSPGANVLTF. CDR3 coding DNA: TGTGCCAGCTCACTTGCAGGGAGCCCCGGGGCCAACGTCCTGACTTTC.

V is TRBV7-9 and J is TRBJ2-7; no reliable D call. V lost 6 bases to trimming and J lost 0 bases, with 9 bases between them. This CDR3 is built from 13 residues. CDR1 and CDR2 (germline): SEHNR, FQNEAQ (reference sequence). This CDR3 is CASRPSSSYEQYF. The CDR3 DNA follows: TGTGCCAGCAGGCCGTCTAGCTCCTACGAGCAGTACTTC.